These 14 T cell receptor beta chains share one sample of origin, sequenced in a study of Ad26.COV2.S vaccination and SARS-CoV-2 variants. Treatment: roughly 19 received Ad26.COV2.S at low or high dose, single or two shots; about 5 received placebo; per-sample allocation not given. Samples analyzed were those drawn on day 63 after the first vaccine or placebo injection. Only in-frame clones appear in the TCRdb table, and some are missing; sequencing was by immunoSEQ multiplex PCR. The table records around 300,000 clones, about 90% of them present only once. The sequencing used peripheral blood, collected in a trial of Ad26.COV2.S vaccine versus placebo. These receptors were collected from a person between 18 and 65 years old who received the Ad26.COV2.S COVID-19 vaccine or a placebo.

The chain is built from TRBV9 and TRBJ1-1, with a weak D call TRBD1 (6 bases). The CDR3 runs 18 residues. V lost 0 bases and J 4 bases, leaving 22 bases between the germline ends. In germline, CDR1 is SGDLS, CDR2 YYNGEE. The CDR3 nucleotides read TGTGCCAGCAGCGTAGTACCCCTGGGGCGGGGGCAGGGCACTGAAGCTTTCTTT. It is translated as CASSVVPLGRGQGTEAFF.

V is TRBV28 and J is TRBJ1-2; D possibly corresponds to TRBD1 (5 bases). V was cut by 5 bases and J by 0 bases, with 19 bases left in between. There are 17 residues in the CDR3. Germline V gene sequence: CDR1 MDHEN, CDR2 SYDVKM. The CDR3 reads CASSAIPGPLTNYGYTF. DNA for the CDR3: TGTGCCAGCAGTGCTATCCCGGGACCGCTAACTAACTATGGCTACACCTTC.

The chain employs TRBV7-2 and TRBJ2-3, with 11 bases fitting TRBD2. Looked up from germline, CDR1 is SGHTA and CDR2 is FQGNSA. With 1 base clipped from V and 0 bases from J, the junction kept 3 bases outside the gene matches. There are 17 residues in the CDR3. CDR3 bases: TGTGCCAGCAGCTTAGGGACTAGCGGGTTTAGCACAGATACGCAGTATTTT. Encoded protein: CASSLGTSGFSTDTQYF.

V usage is TRBV2 and J usage is TRBJ1-3, with 11 bases aligning to TRBD1. The V and J ends lost 5 bases and 3 bases, in that order; junction bases with no gene match: 3. The CDR3 length is 15 residues. The germline V gene encodes CDR1 SNHLY and CDR2 FYNNEI. CDR3: CASSLDRGRGNTIYF. In nucleotides, the CDR3 is TGTGCCAGCAGTTTGGACAGGGGGCGTGGAAACACCATATATTTT. Together with reference TRBV2 and TRBJ1-3, the CDR3 gives the full variable domain: EPEVTQTPSHQVTQMGQEVILRCVPISNHLYFYWYRQILGQKVEFLVSFYNNEISEKSEIFDDQFSVERPDGSNFTLKIRSTKLEDSAMYFCASSLDRGRGNTIYFGEGSWLTVV.

This clone has a handful of counts. J is TRBJ2-7 and V is TRBV6-5, with 9 bases aligning to TRBD1. The J segment lost 5 bases and the V segment lost 6 bases, leaving 5 bases of the junction unmatched. This CDR3 region has 13 residues. In germline, CDR1 is MNHEY, CDR2 SVGAGI. The CDR3 region is CASRRDRVNEQYF. In DNA form, the CDR3 reads TGTGCCAGCAGGCGGGACAGGGTGAACGAGCAGTACTTC.

The chain combines TRBV6-6 with TRBJ2-7; 9 bases align to TRBD2. The J segment lost 4 bases and the V segment lost 6 bases, leaving 1 base of the junction unmatched. The germline V gene encodes CDR1 MNHNY and CDR2 SVGAGI (reference sequence). This CDR3 has 12 amino acids. The DNA of the CDR3 is TGTGCCAGCAGGACTAGCGGATACGAGCAGTACTTC. Its translation: CASRTSGYEQYF.

This chain uses TRBV6-6 with TRBJ1-2; TRBD1 agrees at 7 bases. With V trimmed by 10 bases and J by 0 bases, 5 bases remained unmatched. This CDR3 spans 13 amino acids. Germline assignment: CDR1 MNHNY and CDR2 SVGAGI (reference sequence). The DNA for the CDR3 is TGTGCCAACACAGGGGACCCTAACTATGGCTACACCTTC. It encodes CANTGDPNYGYTF.

The chain employs TRBV27 and TRBJ2-5, with D maybe TRBD1 (6 bases). This CDR3 spans 14 amino acids. Trimming cost V 3 bases and J 4 bases, with 12 bases left between them. Germline values: CDR1 MNHEY, CDR2 SMNVEV (reference sequence). The CDR3 is CASSFGGGRETQYF. In DNA form, the CDR3 reads TGTGCCAGCAGTTTTGGTGGGGGCCGAGAGACCCAGTACTTC.

The chain uses TRBV19 and TRBJ2-7, with TRBD1 matching 8 bases. Trimming took 6 bases from V and 3 from J; bases not matched to a gene: 4. CDR1 is LNHDA and CDR2 is SQIVND in the germline V gene (reference sequence). The CDR3 has 13 residues. The CDR3 coding sequence is TGTGCCAGTAGCTTTGGGACAGGCTACGAGCAGTACTTC. Amino acids: CASSFGTGYEQYF.

The rearrangement joins TRBV5-1 to TRBJ1-2, with D hard to call. V was pared by 4 bases and J by 0 bases, with 13 bases between. The CDR3 extends over 15 amino acids. Looked up from germline, CDR1 is SGHRS and CDR2 is YFSETQ. The CDR3 region has the DNA TGCGCCAGCAGCCGACAATCAGAAGCTAACTATGGCTACACCTTC. Amino acid sequence: CASSRQSEANYGYTF.

This clone was observed a single time. The chain combines TRBV24-1 with TRBJ2-3; D perhaps matches TRBD1 (6 bases). Trimming shortened V by 3 bases and J by 2 bases, and 8 bases separated the two germline ends. CDR1 KGHDR and CDR2 SFDVKD come from the germline V gene. This CDR3 spans 14 amino acids. CDR3 in amino acids: CATSDGGYTDTQYF. Written as DNA, the CDR3 is TGTGCCACCAGTGATGGGGGCTACACAGATACGCAGTATTTT.

The chain joins TRBV7-2 to TRBJ1-5, with TRBD1 matching 7 bases. Germline-derived CDR1 and CDR2 are SGHTA and FQGNSA. The CDR3 loop spans 15 amino acids. The V segment lost 1 base and the J segment 5 bases; nucleotides outside the gene matches: 5. The CDR3 nucleotides read TGTGCCAGCAGCTTAGTGACAGGGTGCGATCAGCCCCAGCATTTT. It is translated as CASSLVTGCDQPQHF.

This sequence joins TRBV7-2 and TRBJ2-5; D is unresolved. The germline V gene encodes CDR1 SGHTA and CDR2 FQGNSA. The CDR3 contains 14 residues. Trimming took 4 bases from V and 4 from J, leaving 13 bases between them. CDR3 loop: CASSSPGPRETQYF. Written as DNA, the CDR3 is TGTGCCAGCAGCTCTCCGGGCCCAAGAGAGACCCAGTACTTC. The whole variable domain, filled in from reference TRBV7-2 and TRBJ2-5, reads GAGVSQSPSNKVTEKGKDVELRCDPISGHTALYWYRQSLGQGLEFLIYFQGNSAPDKSGLPSDRFSAERTGGSVSTLTIQRTQQEDSAVYLCASSSPGPRETQYFGPGTRLLVL.

The CDR3 DNA is TGCGCCAGCAGCCAAGACGTCTCGGCAGGGCAAATTGGAAACACCATATATTTT. Translating gives CASSQDVSAGQIGNTIYF. J is TRBJ1-3 and V is TRBV4-3, with a possible D match to TRBD1 (5 bases). The CDR3 consists of 18 residues. Germline values: CDR1 LGHNA, CDR2 YSLEER. Trimming shortened V by 0 bases and J by 3 bases, and 18 bases separated the two germline ends.